The text below deals with one T cell receptor beta chain. This sample was included in a study of blood T cell repertoires in COVID-19. With 3 bases clipped from V and 0 bases from J, the junction kept 0 bases outside the gene matches. The CDR3 loop spans 14 amino acids. Per germline, CDR1 SNHLY and CDR2 FYNNEI. Only in-frame clones appear in the TCRdb table, and some are missing; sequencing was by immunoSEQ multiplex PCR. The sample includes roughly 250,000 clones, around 82% seen only once; the top ten take 4.9%. The sample consisted of peripheral blood. The receptor's source is a woman older than 75 with active or convalescent COVID-19. V is TRBV2 and J is TRBJ1-2; 8 bases are shared with TRBD1. CDR3 nucleotide sequence: TGTGCCAGCAGTGAGGACAGGGCTAACTATGGCTACACCTTC. Translating gives CASSEDRANYGYTF.